A selection of T cell receptor beta chains follows, all from one sample in a study of blood T cell repertoires in COVID-19. The protocol was immunoSEQ multiplex PCR, while the TCRdb copy is restricted to in-frame clones and leaves out a portion. The sample carries fewer than 250,000 clones, roughly 90% recorded once. The source material was peripheral blood. The receptors shown here come from a woman in her thirties or forties who had recovered from COVID-19. Each CDR3 is given with its conserved first and last residue. The D gene is left open where the match is weak. The size field is filled for only some rows; it gives once, few, many or a size class.

TRBV18	.	TRBJ2-1	TRBD2	CASSPIAETSGYYNEQFF	TGTGCCAGCTCACCAATAGCAGAGACTAGCGGCTACTACAATGAGCAGTTCTTC
TRBV6-5	.	TRBJ1-1	TRBD1	CASSSGQGNTEAFF	TGTGCCAGCAGTTCGGGACAGGGTAACACTGAAGCTTTCTTT
TRBV29-1	once	TRBJ2-7	TRBD1	CSVGDPQGAYEQYF	TGCAGCGTTGGGGACCCACAGGGGGCCTACGAGCAGTACTTC
TRBV18	.	TRBJ2-7	TRBD1	CASSPPGTGGINEQYF	TGTGCCAGCTCACCACCCGGGACAGGGGGCATCAACGAGCAGTACTTC
TRBV2	few	TRBJ1-1	.	CASSQYSIPGTEAFF	TGTGCCAGCAGCCAGTACAGTATCCCAGGCACTGAAGCTTTCTTT
TRBV18	.	TRBJ2-3	TRBD2	CASSPPTSVFTDTQYF	TGTGCCAGCTCACCTCCGACTAGCGTCTTCACAGATACGCAGTATTTT
TRBV6-5	.	TRBJ2-7	TRBD1	CASQTGASYEQYF	TGTGCCAGTCAGACAGGGGCCTCCTACGAGCAGTACTTC
TRBV2	once	TRBJ2-3	.	CASSFQGTRTDTQYF	TGTGCCAGCAGTTTCCAGGGCACCCGCACAGATACGCAGTATTTT
TRBV11-2	.	TRBJ1-3	.	CASSLRPSELSGNTIYF	TGTGCCAGCAGCTTACGGCCCTCGGAGCTCTCTGGAAACACCATATATTTT
TRBV7-9	.	TRBJ2-3	.	CASSLTGGTDTQYF	TGTGCCAGCAGCTTAACGGGGGGCACAGATACGCAGTATTTT
TRBV28	.	TRBJ2-5	TRBD2	CASSKLAGETQYF	TGTGCCAGCAGTAAACTAGCGGGAGAGACCCAGTACTTC
TRBV28	.	TRBJ1-1	.	CASSSHGGSGTEAFF	TGTGCCAGCAGTTCACACGGAGGGTCGGGGACTGAAGCTTTCTTT
TRBV24-1	.	TRBJ2-2	TRBD1	CATSRTGDTGELFF	TGTGCCACGAGCAGGACAGGGGACACCGGGGAGCTGTTTTTT
TRBV7-2	.	TRBJ1-1	TRBD1	CASSLSGGRNTEAFF	TGTGCCAGCAGCTTATCAGGGGGCAGGAACACTGAAGCTTTCTTT
TRBV6-1	.	TRBJ1-1	.	CASSEWLTVPNTEAFF	TGTGCCAGCAGTGAATGGTTGACAGTCCCGAACACTGAAGCTTTCTTT
TRBV28	once	TRBJ1-2	TRBD1	CASFTTGDYGYTF	TGTGCCAGCTTTACGACAGGGGACTATGGCTACACCTTC
TRBV2	.	TRBJ1-2	TRBD1	CASTGTVIYGYTF	TGTGCCAGCACCGGGACAGTAATCTATGGCTACACCTTC
TRBV19	.	TRBJ2-5	TRBD2	CASSIEGGLAGARETQYF	TGTGCCAGTAGTATAGAGGGAGGACTAGCGGGGGCCCGGGAGACCCAGTACTTC
TRBV4-1	.	TRBJ2-5	TRBD1	CASSQGGGQGQETQYF	TGCGCCAGCAGCCAAGGGGGGGGACAGGGCCAAGAGACCCAGTACTTC
TRBV5-1	.	TRBJ2-1	TRBD1	CASTFTPGQGDYNEQFF	TGCGCCAGCACCTTTACACCGGGACAGGGTGACTACAATGAGCAGTTCTTC
TRBV5-1	once	TRBJ1-2	TRBD1	CASSPSLDRPNYGYTF	TGCGCCAGCAGCCCTTCCCTGGACAGGCCAAACTATGGCTACACCTTC
TRBV9	.	TRBJ2-7	TRBD1	CASSAGQGLREQYF	TGTGCCAGCAGCGCCGGACAGGGACTTCGTGAGCAGTACTTC
TRBV24-1	.	TRBJ2-2	TRBD1	CATSDDRDTGELFF	TGTGCCACCAGTGATGACAGGGACACCGGGGAGCTGTTTTTT
TRBV5-6	.	TRBJ2-1	.	CASSLFSGHSYNEQFF	TGTGCCAGCAGCTTGTTTAGCGGACACTCCTACAATGAGCAGTTCTTC